Reported below is one T cell receptor beta chain. The data were produced by immunoSEQ multiplex PCR, yet TCRdb's version contains in-frame clones alone and is incomplete. The sample carries 100,000 or so clones, 80% to 95% recorded once. This entry is derived from a study of blood T cell repertoires in COVID-19. The germline V and J ends were trimmed by 5 bases and 2 bases, with 10 bases remaining between them. CDR3 length: 14 amino acids. Germline V gene data show CDR1 as LGHDT and CDR2 as YNNKEL (reference sequence). V and J are TRBV3-1 (or the pseudogene TRBV3-2) and TRBJ2-4; D may be TRBD2 (6 bases). Sequencing used peripheral blood. The receptor's source is a man between 65 and 79 years old with acute or convalescent COVID-19. The CDR3 nucleotides read TGTGCCAGCAGCTCCGCGGGAACCAAAAACATTCAGTACTTC. It translates to CASSSAGTKNIQYF.